The rows below give T cell receptor beta chains drawn from one sample of a study of blood T cell repertoires in COVID-19. Sequencing was performed with immunoSEQ multiplex PCR; in TCRdb, only in-frame clones are kept and a portion is missing. This table holds 150,000 to 200,000 clones, about 91% found once. Sequenced input: peripheral blood. Receptors originate from a woman aged 45-65 years with acute or convalescent COVID-19. Each CDR3 is given with its conserved first and last residue. Fields, in order: clone size, V gene, J gene, D gene, CDR3 protein, CDR3 DNA. D genes are given only for firm matches. Clone size appears in some rows only: once, few, many, or a class for an expanded clone.

-	TRBV12-3/TRBV12-4	TRBJ2-7	TRBD1	CASRDRSYYEQYF	TGTGCCAGCAGGGACAGGTCCTACTACGAGCAGTACTTC
few	TRBV6-5	TRBJ1-6	-	CASTEGGVGSRLHF	TGTGCCAGCACCGAGGGCGGGGTAGGAAGTCGCCTCCACTTT
-	TRBV11-2	TRBJ2-1	TRBD2	CASSARLAGLYNEQFF	TGTGCCAGCAGCGCCAGACTAGCGGGCCTTTACAATGAGCAGTTCTTC
-	TRBV4-3	TRBJ2-7	-	CASSQDFVMASVKNEQYF	TGCGCCAGCAGCCAAGATTTCGTAATGGCTAGCGTCAAGAACGAGCAGTACTTC
once	TRBV7-6	TRBJ2-3	TRBD2	CASSLAAGPKNTQYF	TGTGCCAGCAGCTTAGCAGCGGGGCCTAAAAATACGCAGTATTTT
-	TRBV11-2	TRBJ1-2	TRBD1	CASRPQGYYGYTF	TGTGCCAGCAGGCCACAGGGGTACTATGGCTACACCTTC
-	TRBV4-1	TRBJ1-3	-	CASSLEGPGSGNTIYF	TGCGCCAGCAGCTTGGAGGGGCCGGGGTCTGGAAACACCATATATTTT
once	TRBV7-3	TRBJ1-2	-	CASSLTLQGAGYTF	TGTGCCAGCAGCTTAACCCTACAAGGGGCTGGCTACACCTTC
-	TRBV11-2	TRBJ2-7	-	CASSLDLISYEQYF	TGTGCCAGCAGCTTAGATCTAATTTCCTACGAGCAGTACTTC
few	TRBV5-1	TRBJ2-5	-	CASSLFRGETQYF	TGCGCCAGCAGCTTGTTTAGGGGAGAGACCCAGTACTTC
-	TRBV5-4	TRBJ1-2	TRBD1	CASSLGQGVNYGYTF	TGTGCCAGCAGCTTGGGTCAGGGGGTAAACTATGGCTACACCTTC
-	TRBV24-1	TRBJ2-7	TRBD1	CATSDPGGEQYF	TGTGCCACCAGTGACCCAGGGGGCGAGCAGTACTTC
-	TRBV11-2	TRBJ2-1	-	CASSLVKHYNEQFF	TGTGCCAGCAGCTTAGTTAAGCACTACAATGAGCAGTTCTTC
once	TRBV18	TRBJ2-5	-	CASSPSRYQETQYF	TGTGCCAGCTCACCATCCAGGTACCAAGAGACCCAGTACTTC
-	TRBV27	TRBJ1-1	TRBD1	CASSLARGQGAGTEAFF	TGTGCCAGCAGTTTAGCCCGTGGACAGGGGGCGGGCACTGAAGCTTTCTTT
-	TRBV23-1	TRBJ1-2	-	CASSKQGVDYGYTF	TGCGCCAGCAGTAAACAGGGTGTCGACTATGGCTACACCTTC
-	TRBV30	TRBJ2-2	TRBD2	CAWSRGGTVGELFF	TGTGCCTGGAGTCGCGGGGGAACGGTCGGGGAGCTGTTTTTT
-	TRBV27	TRBJ1-3	-	CATSLRGPSGNTIYF	TGTGCCACCTCCCTCAGGGGCCCCTCTGGAAACACCATATATTTT
-	TRBV14	TRBJ2-3	-	CASSQDQTDTQYF	TGTGCCAGCAGCCAAGATCAAACAGATACGCAGTATTTT
-	TRBV24-1	TRBJ2-3	TRBD2	CATSDQTSGSTDTQYF	TGTGCCACCAGTGACCAGACTAGCGGGAGCACAGATACGCAGTATTTT
-	TRBV19	TRBJ2-3	TRBD2	CASGGAGATQGTDTQYF	TGTGCCAGTGGTGGAGCGGGAGCCACCCAGGGAACAGATACGCAGTATTTT
-	TRBV9	TRBJ1-4	-	CASSVQGTNEKLFF	TGTGCCAGCAGCGTCCAGGGGACTAATGAAAAACTGTTTTTT
-	TRBV27	TRBJ1-6	-	CASSSRVGAGRNSPLHF	TGTGCCAGCAGTTCCCGGGTCGGGGCGGGGCGTAATTCACCCCTCCACTTT
-	TRBV7-6	TRBJ1-4	TRBD1	CASSPRTGQTGEKLFF	TGTGCCAGCAGCCCCAGGACAGGCCAAACGGGTGAAAAACTGTTTTTT
-	TRBV19	TRBJ1-2	TRBD1	CASSTYGTGGAGYTF	TGTGCCAGTAGTACCTACGGGACAGGGGGGGCTGGCTACACCTTC
few	TRBV7-7	TRBJ1-2	TRBD1	CASSSLDPTGATANYGYTF	TGTGCCAGCAGCTCATTAGACCCGACAGGGGCGACAGCTAACTATGGCTACACCTTC
-	TRBV5-1	TRBJ2-1	TRBD2	CASRVNLAGYYEQFF	TGCGCCAGCCGAGTTAACCTAGCGGGATATTATGAGCAGTTCTTC
-	TRBV4-1	TRBJ2-1	TRBD2	CASSLSGGAYNEQFF	TGCGCCAGCAGCCTTAGCGGGGGGGCTTACAATGAGCAGTTCTTC
-	TRBV13	TRBJ1-4	TRBD1	CASSLGGQGSEKLFF	TGTGCCAGCAGCTTAGGAGGACAGGGTAGCGAAAAACTGTTTTTT
-	TRBV7-2	TRBJ1-1	TRBD1	CASSPPGGQGAQLNTEAFF	TGTGCCAGCAGCCCCCCTGGGGGACAGGGGGCCCAACTGAACACTGAAGCTTTCTTT
-	TRBV29-1	TRBJ2-5	TRBD2	CSVWTSGRQETQYF	TGCAGCGTGTGGACTAGCGGGAGGCAAGAGACCCAGTACTTC
-	TRBV7-9	TRBJ2-3	TRBD1	CASSFWTGTEDTQYF	TGTGCCAGCAGCTTCTGGACAGGGACTGAGGATACGCAGTATTTT
-	TRBV21-1	TRBJ2-5	-	CASSKESRLVQETQYF	TGTGCCAGCAGCAAAGAATCGAGACTAGTCCAAGAGACCCAGTACTTC
once	TRBV6-5	TRBJ2-1	-	CASSYGAYNEQFF	TGTGCCAGCAGTTACGGGGCTTACAATGAGCAGTTCTTC
-	TRBV9	TRBJ1-4	-	CASSVARQATNEKLFF	TGTGCCAGCAGCGTAGCTCGTCAGGCAACTAATGAAAAACTGTTTTTT
-	TRBV29-1	TRBJ2-3	TRBD2	CSVVSISGGTDTQYF	TGCAGCGTCGTTTCGATAAGCGGGGGTACAGATACGCAGTATTTT
-	TRBV21-1	TRBJ1-1	-	CASSTPVTGHYTEAFF	TGTGCCAGCAGCACACCCGTCACGGGACACTACACTGAAGCTTTCTTT
-	TRBV5-1	TRBJ2-3	-	CASSLREKPTDTQYF	TGCGCCAGCAGCTTGCGGGAGAAGCCCACAGATACGCAGTATTTT
once	TRBV9	TRBJ2-3	-	CASSVGLSTDTQYF	TGTGCCAGCAGCGTCGGACTTAGCACAGATACGCAGTATTTT
-	TRBV19	TRBJ2-4	TRBD2	CASIGLAGGQNIQYF	TGTGCCAGTATTGGACTAGCGGGAGGTCAGAACATTCAGTACTTC
few	TRBV27	TRBJ2-2	-	CASSLDLYTGELFF	TGTGCCAGCAGTTTAGACTTGTACACCGGGGAGCTGTTTTTT
once	TRBV10-3	TRBJ2-3	TRBD2	CAISEGLAGAGDTQYF	TGTGCCATCAGTGAGGGACTAGCGGGAGCGGGAGATACGCAGTATTTT
-	TRBV24-1	TRBJ2-3	TRBD2	CATSDNSGRAGADTQYF	TGTGCCACCAGTGACAATAGCGGGAGGGCCGGCGCAGATACGCAGTATTTT
-	TRBV11-2	TRBJ2-7	TRBD2	CASSLLAGPSYEQYF	TGTGCCAGCAGCTTACTAGCGGGACCCTCCTACGAGCAGTACTTC
-	TRBV4-2	TRBJ2-7	TRBD2	CASSQDPSGGLYEQYF	TGTGCCAGCAGCCAAGACCCTAGCGGGGGTCTCTACGAGCAGTACTTC
-	TRBV19	TRBJ2-2	TRBD1	CASKPRGHTGELFF	TGTGCCAGTAAGCCAAGGGGGCACACCGGGGAGCTGTTTTTT
-	TRBV7-8	TRBJ2-7	TRBD1	CASSFWTGGYEQYF	TGTGCCAGCAGCTTCTGGACAGGGGGTTACGAGCAGTACTTC
-	TRBV11-3	TRBJ1-1	-	CASSFTGGITEAFF	TGTGCCAGCAGCTTTACAGGCGGAATAACTGAAGCTTTCTTT